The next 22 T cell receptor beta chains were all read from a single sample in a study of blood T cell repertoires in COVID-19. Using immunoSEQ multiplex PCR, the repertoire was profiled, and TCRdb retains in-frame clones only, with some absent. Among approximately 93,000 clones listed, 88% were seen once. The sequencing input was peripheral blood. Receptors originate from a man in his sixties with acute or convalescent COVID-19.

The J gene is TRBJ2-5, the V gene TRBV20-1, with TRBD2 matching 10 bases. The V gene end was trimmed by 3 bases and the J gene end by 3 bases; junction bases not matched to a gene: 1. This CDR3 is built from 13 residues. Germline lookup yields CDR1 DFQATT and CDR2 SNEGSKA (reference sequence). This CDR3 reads CSASGLAEETQYF. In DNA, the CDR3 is TGCAGTGCTAGTGGACTAGCGGAAGAGACCCAGTACTTC.

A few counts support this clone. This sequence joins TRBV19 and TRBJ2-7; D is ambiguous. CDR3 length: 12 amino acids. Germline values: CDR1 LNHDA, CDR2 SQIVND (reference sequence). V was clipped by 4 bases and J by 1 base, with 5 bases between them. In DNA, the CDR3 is TGTGCCAGTAGTACCCGGTCCTACGAGCAGTACTTC. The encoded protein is CASSTRSYEQYF. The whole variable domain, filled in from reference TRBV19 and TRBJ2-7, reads DGGITQSPKYLFRKEGQNVTLSCEQNLNHDAMYWYRQDPGQGLRLIYYSQIVNDFQKGDIAEGYSVSREKKESFPLTVTSAQKNPTAFYLCASSTRSYEQYFGPGTRLTVT.

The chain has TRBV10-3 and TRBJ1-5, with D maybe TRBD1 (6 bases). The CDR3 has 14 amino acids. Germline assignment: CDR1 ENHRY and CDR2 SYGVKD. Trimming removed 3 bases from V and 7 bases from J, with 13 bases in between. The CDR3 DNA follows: TGTGCCATCAGTGAATTACAGGGTAGCCAGCCCCAGCATTTT. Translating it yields CAISELQGSQPQHF.

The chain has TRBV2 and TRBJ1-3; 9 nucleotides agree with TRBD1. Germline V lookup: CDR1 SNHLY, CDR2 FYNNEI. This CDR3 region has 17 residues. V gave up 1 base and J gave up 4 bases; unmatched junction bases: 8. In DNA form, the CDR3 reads TGTGCCAGCAGTGAAGATGGGACAGGGCTGGGAGGAAACACCATATATTTT. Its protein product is CASSEDGTGLGGNTIYF.

The CDR3 sequence: CASSSGQGAGSPLHF. CDR3 coding DNA: TGTGCCAGTAGTAGCGGACAGGGGGCTGGATCACCCCTCCACTTT. The chain combines TRBV19 with TRBJ1-6; 11 nucleotides align to TRBD1. Germline assignment: CDR1 LNHDA and CDR2 SQIVND (reference sequence). The CDR3 contains 15 residues. The ends lost 4 bases at V and 10 bases at J; junction bases unmatched: 6.

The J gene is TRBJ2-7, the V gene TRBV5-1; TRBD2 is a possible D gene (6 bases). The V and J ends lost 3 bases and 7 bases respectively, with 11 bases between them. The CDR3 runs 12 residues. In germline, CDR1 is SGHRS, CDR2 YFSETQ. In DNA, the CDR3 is TGCGCCAGCAGCTCGACTCTAGCGGAGCAGTACTTC. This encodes CASSSTLAEQYF.

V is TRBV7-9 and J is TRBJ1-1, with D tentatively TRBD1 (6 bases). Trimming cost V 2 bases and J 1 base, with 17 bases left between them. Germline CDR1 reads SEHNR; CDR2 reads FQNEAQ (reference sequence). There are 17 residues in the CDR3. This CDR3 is CASSLLGQFGGNTEAFF. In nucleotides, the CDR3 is TGTGCCAGCAGCTTATTAGGACAGTTTGGGGGGAACACTGAAGCTTTCTTT.

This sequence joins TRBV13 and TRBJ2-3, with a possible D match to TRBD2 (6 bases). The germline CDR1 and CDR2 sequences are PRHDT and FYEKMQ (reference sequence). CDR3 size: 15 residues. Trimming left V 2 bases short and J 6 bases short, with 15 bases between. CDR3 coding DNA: TGTGCCAGCAGCTTAAGGCCGAGGGCGGGGGATACGCAGTATTTT. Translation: CASSLRPRAGDTQYF.

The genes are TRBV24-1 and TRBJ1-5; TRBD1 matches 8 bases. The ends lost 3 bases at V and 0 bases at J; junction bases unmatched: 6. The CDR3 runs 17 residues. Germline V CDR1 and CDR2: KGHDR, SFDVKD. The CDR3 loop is CATSDPLTGGSNQPQHF. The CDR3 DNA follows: TGTGCCACCAGTGATCCGTTAACAGGGGGTAGCAATCAGCCCCAGCATTTT.

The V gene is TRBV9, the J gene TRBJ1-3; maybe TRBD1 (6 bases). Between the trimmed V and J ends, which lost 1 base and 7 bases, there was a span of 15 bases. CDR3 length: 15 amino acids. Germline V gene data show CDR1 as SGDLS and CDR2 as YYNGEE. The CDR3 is CASSVLTGQQNTIYF. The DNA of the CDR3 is TGTGCCAGCAGCGTACTAACAGGGCAACAGAACACCATATATTTT. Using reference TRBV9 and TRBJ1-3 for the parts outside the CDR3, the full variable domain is DSGVTQTPKHLITATGQRVTLRCSPRSGDLSVYWYQQSLDQGLQFLIQYYNGEERAKGNILERFSAQQFPDLHSELNLSSLELGDSALYFCASSVLTGQQNTIYFGEGSWLTVV.

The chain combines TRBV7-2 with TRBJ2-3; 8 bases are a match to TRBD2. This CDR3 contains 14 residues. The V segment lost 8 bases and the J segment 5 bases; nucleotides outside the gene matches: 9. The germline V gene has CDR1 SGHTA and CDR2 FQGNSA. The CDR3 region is CASFAGTRGDTQYF. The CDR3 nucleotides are TGTGCCAGCTTTGCCGGGACTAGAGGAGATACGCAGTATTTT.

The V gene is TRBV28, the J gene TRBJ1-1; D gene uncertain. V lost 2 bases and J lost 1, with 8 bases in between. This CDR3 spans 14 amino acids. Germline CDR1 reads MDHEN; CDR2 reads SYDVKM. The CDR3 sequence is CASSLPVSNTEAFF. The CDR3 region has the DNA TGTGCCAGCAGTTTACCAGTGTCGAACACTGAAGCTTTCTTT. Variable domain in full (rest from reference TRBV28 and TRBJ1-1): DVKVTQSSRYLVKRTGEKVFLECVQDMDHENMFWYRQDPGLGLRLIYFSYDVKMKEKGDIPEGYSVSREKKERFSLILESASTNQTSMYLCASSLPVSNTEAFFGQGTRLTVV.

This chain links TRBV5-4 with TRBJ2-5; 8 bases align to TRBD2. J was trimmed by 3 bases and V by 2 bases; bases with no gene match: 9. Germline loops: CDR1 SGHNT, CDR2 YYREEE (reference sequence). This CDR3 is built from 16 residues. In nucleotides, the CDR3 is TGTGCCAGCAGCTTTACGGGGGGGCCGGTTGAAGAGACCCAGTACTTC. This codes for CASSFTGGPVEETQYF.

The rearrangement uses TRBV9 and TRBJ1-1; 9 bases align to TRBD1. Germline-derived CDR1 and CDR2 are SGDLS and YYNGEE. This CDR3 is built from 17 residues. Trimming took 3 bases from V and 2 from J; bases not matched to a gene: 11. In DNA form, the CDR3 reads TGTGCCAGCAGCGGGAGGACAGGGGACAACCCTAACACTGAAGCTTTCTTT. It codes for CASSGRTGDNPNTEAFF.

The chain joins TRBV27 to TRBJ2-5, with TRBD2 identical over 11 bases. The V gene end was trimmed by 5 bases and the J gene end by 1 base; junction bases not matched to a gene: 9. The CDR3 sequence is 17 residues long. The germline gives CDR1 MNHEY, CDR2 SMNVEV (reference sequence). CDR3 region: CASSPLAGGPSQETQYF. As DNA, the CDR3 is TGTGCCAGCAGTCCATTAGCGGGGGGGCCATCCCAAGAGACCCAGTACTTC.

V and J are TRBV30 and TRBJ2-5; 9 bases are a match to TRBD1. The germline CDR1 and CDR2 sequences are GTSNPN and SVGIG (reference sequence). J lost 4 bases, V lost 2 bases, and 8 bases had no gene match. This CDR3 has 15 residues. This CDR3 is CAWSIVTGGTETQYF. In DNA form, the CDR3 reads TGTGCCTGGAGTATCGTTACAGGGGGCACAGAGACCCAGTACTTC.

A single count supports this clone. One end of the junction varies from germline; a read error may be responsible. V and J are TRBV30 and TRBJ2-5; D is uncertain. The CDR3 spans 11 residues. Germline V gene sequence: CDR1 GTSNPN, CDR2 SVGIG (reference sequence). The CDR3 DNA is TGTGCCTGGAGTAACCAGGAGACCCAGTACTTC. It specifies CAWSNQETQYF.

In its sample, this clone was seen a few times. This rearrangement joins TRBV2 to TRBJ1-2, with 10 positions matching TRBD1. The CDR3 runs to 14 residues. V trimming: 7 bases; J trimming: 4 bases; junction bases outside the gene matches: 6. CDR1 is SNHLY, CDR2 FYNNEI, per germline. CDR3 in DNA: TGTGCCAGCACCGACAGGGGGCTGAGCTATGGCTACACCTTC. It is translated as CASTDRGLSYGYTF.

For the CDR3, the DNA is TGTGCCAGCAGCTTACTTATCAGGGCCCCCCACGAGCAGTACTTC. It is translated as CASSLLIRAPHEQYF. V gene TRBV7-2 combines with J gene TRBJ2-7; D is possibly TRBD1 (5 bases). The V end was cut by 2 bases, the J end by 5 bases, with 16 bases between. The CDR3 totals 15 residues. Germline V lookup: CDR1 SGHTA, CDR2 FQGNSA.

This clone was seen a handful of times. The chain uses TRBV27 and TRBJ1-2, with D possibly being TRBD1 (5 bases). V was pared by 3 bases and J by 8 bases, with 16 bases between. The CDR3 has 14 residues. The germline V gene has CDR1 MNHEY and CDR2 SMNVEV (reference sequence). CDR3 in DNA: TGTGCCAGCAGTTTCGTGGGCAGGGTGGGCGGCTACACCTTC. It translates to CASSFVGRVGGYTF.

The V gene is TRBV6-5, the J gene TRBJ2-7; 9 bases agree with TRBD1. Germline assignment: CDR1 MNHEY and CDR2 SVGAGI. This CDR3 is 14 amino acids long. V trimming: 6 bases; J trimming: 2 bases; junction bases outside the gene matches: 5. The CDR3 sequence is CASSRDRDPYEQYF. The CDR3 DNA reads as TGTGCCAGCAGCCGGGACAGGGACCCCTACGAGCAGTACTTC.

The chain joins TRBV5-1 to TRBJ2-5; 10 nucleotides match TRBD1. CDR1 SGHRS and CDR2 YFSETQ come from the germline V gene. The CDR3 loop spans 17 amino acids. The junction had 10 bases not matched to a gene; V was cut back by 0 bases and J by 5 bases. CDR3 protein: CASSLVMGQGPGETQYF. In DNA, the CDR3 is TGCGCCAGCAGCTTGGTTATGGGACAGGGGCCGGGGGAGACCCAGTACTTC. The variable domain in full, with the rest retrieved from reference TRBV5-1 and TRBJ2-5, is KAGVTQTPRYLIKTRGQQVTLSCSPISGHRSVSWYQQTPGQGLQFLFEYFSETQRNKGNFPGRFSGRQFSNSRSEMNVSTLELGDSALYLCASSLVMGQGPGETQYFGPGTRLLVL.